The rows below give T cell receptor beta chains drawn from one sample of a study of shared clonotypes between healthy human individuals. Repertoires were generated with immunoSEQ multiplex PCR, while TCRdb's copy carries only in-frame clones and drops some. The sample has 2,100,000 or so clones, 90% to 97% seen once. The sequenced material came from naive CD4+ T cells sorted from blood. The receptor source for this set is a man in his late teens or twenties in good health. CDR3s include the opening cysteine and the closing phenylalanine or tryptophan. Fields, in order: clone size, D gene, J gene, V gene, CDR3 DNA, CDR3 protein. A D gene is named only where the DNA matches it firmly. For some rows the clone size is stated as once, few or many, or as a class when expanded; others skip it.

>-|TRBD2|TRBJ2-3|TRBV9
TGTGCCAGCAGCGTACGGGGCGGGACTAGCGGGGATACGCAGTATTTT
CASSVRGGTSGDTQYF
>once|-|TRBJ1-5|TRBV21-1
TGTGCCAGCGCCCGAGGCAGCTATAGCAATCAGCCCCAGCATTTT
CASARGSYSNQPQHF
>-|-|TRBJ1-6|TRBV30
TGTGCCTGGAGTCGCAGAGATAATTCACCCCTCCACTTT
CAWSRRDNSPLHF
>-|-|TRBJ2-4|TRBV5-1
TGCGCCAGCATTCAAACCAGGGAAACTCTAGCCAAAAACATTCAGTACTTC
CASIQTRETLAKNIQYF
>-|TRBD1|TRBJ1-4|TRBV5-1
TGCGCCAGCAGCCTTGGACAGGGGAGTGAAAAACTGTTTTTT
CASSLGQGSEKLFF
>-|-|TRBJ2-2|TRBV5-1
TGCGCCAGCAGCCTTTCCGGGTATGACACCGGGGAGCTGTTTTTT
CASSLSGYDTGELFF
>-|-|TRBJ2-1|TRBV12-2
TGTGCAAGTCGCTTAGCAAATGTCCGACAGGGAGCATCCTACAATGAGCAGTTCTTC
CASRLANVRQGASYNEQFF
>-|-|TRBJ1-1|TRBV6-5
TGTGCCAGCAGTCCACGGCGGCAGGGTAACACTGAAGCTTTCTTT
CASSPRRQGNTEAFF
>-|-|TRBJ2-3|TRBV5-4
TGTGCCAGCAGCTTGGACCTAAGTGCTAGCACAGATACGCAGTATTTT
CASSLDLSASTDTQYF
>once|-|TRBJ1-6|TRBV10-3
TGTGCCATCAGTGAGTCAGTAGCGGACCCCAGGAATTCACCCCTCCACTTT
CAISESVADPRNSPLHF
>few|-|TRBJ1-1|TRBV30
TGTGCCGCCGGAGATAGGAACACTGAAGCTTTCTTT
CAAGDRNTEAFF
>-|TRBD1|TRBJ1-6|TRBV18
TGTGCCAGCTCACCTAGTGAGGGACAGTCACCCCTCCACTTT
CASSPSEGQSPLHF
>-|TRBD2|TRBJ2-7|TRBV7-2
TGTGCCAGCAGCTTAGGGCTAGCGGGGGCCCTGGAGCAGTACTTC
CASSLGLAGALEQYF
>-|-|TRBJ2-1|TRBV25-1
TGTGCCACCCAGTCGTACAATGAGCAGTTCTTC
CATQSYNEQFF
>-|-|TRBJ2-5|TRBV15
TGTGCCACCAGCAGAGATCCTCAAGACAGGATACGCCAAGAGACCCAGTACTTC
CATSRDPQDRIRQETQYF
>-|-|TRBJ1-2|TRBV6-5
TGTGCCAGCAGACCGGGAGGAGCCTACTATGGCTACACCTTC
CASRPGGAYYGYTF
>-|TRBD1|TRBJ2-3|TRBV5-1
TGCGCCAGCAGCTTGGGGTTCTCGGCAGGACAGGGACCAGATACGCAGTATTTT
CASSLGFSAGQGPDTQYF
>-|-|TRBJ1-6|TRBV6-5
TGTGCCAGCAGCCCCCTCGAGGTGCCTTCACCCCTCCACTTT
CASSPLEVPSPLHF
>-|-|TRBJ2-5|TRBV19
TGTGCCAGCCAGACCCGGCAGGGGAGGATGGAGACCCAGTACTTC
CASQTRQGRMETQYF
>-|-|TRBJ1-5|TRBV6-6
TGTGCCAGCAGAACGGGGGGCCTGGGGCCCCAGCATTTT
CASRTGGLGPQHF
>-|-|TRBJ1-2|TRBV7-8
TGTGCCAGCAGCTTAGGGATGGGCTATGGCTACACCTTC
CASSLGMGYGYTF
>-|-|TRBJ1-2|TRBV10-1
TGCGCCAGCAGTGTACCGGGACATCGACATGGCTACACCTTC
CASSVPGHRHGYTF
>-|TRBD2|TRBJ2-5|TRBV28
TGTGCCAGCACTAGCGGGGGGCTCGGGGAGACCCAGTACTTC
CASTSGGLGETQYF
>-|-|TRBJ1-2|TRBV19
TGTGCCAGTAGTATACTAGGATACGGGAATGGCTACACCTTC
CASSILGYGNGYTF
>-|-|TRBJ1-1|TRBV7-9
TGTGCCAGCAGCCCGTGGATGAACACTGAAGCTTTCTTT
CASSPWMNTEAFF
>-|TRBD2|TRBJ2-3|TRBV30
TGTGCCTGGACGCGGGGGACAGATACGCAGTATTTT
CAWTRGTDTQYF
>once|TRBD1|TRBJ2-2|TRBV9
TGTGCCAGCAGCGTACTTTGGGACAGGGTGAACACCGGGGAGCTGTTTTTT
CASSVLWDRVNTGELFF
>-|-|TRBJ1-1|TRBV11-2
TGTGCCAGCAGCACAGGGATGAACACTGAAGCTTTCTTT
CASSTGMNTEAFF
>-|-|TRBJ1-6|TRBV5-6
TGTGCCAGCAGCTTGTGGGGGGCCTACTCACCCCTCCACTTT
CASSLWGAYSPLHF
>-|TRBD1|TRBJ1-3|TRBV19
TGTGCCAGTAGGCCGACAGGGAGCTCTGGAAACACCATATATTTT
CASRPTGSSGNTIYF